The 4 T cell receptor beta chains below come from one sample, sequenced in a study of CD8+ T cells in alopecia areata. cDNA serving as the sequencing template came from extracted, reverse transcribed RNA. Profiled with immunoSEQ multiplex PCR; TCRdb holds only in-frame clones, not every one. This sample has 110,000 to 150,000 clones, with roughly 53% found just once. The sample consisted of CD4+ T cells sorted from blood, taken at week 0. The receptors here all came from a human donor with alopecia areata.

This clone appeared once. V usage is TRBV30 and J usage is TRBJ1-4; no clear D. Germline lookup yields CDR1 GTSNPN and CDR2 SVGIG (reference sequence). The CDR3 length is 18 residues. V lost 2 bases and J 0 bases, leaving 19 bases between the germline ends. The CDR3 loop reads CAWSFGTDPLATNEKLFF. Written as DNA, the CDR3 is TGTGCCTGGAGTTTTGGCACCGACCCCCTTGCAACTAATGAAAAACTGTTTTTT. Full variable domain (remainder filled in from reference TRBV30 and TRBJ1-4): SQTIHQWPATLVQPVGSPLSLECTVEGTSNPNLYWYRQAAGRGLQLLFYSVGIGQISSEVPQNLSASRPQDRQFILSSKKLLLSDSGFYLCAWSFGTDPLATNEKLFFGSGTQLSVL.

This clone has a handful of counts. The same CDR3 can be traced to other DNA sequences in this sample. This chain joins TRBV9 and TRBJ1-5, with a weak D call TRBD1 (5 bases). Germline assignment: CDR1 SGDLS and CDR2 YYNGEE. This CDR3 is built from 14 residues. Trimming took off 0 bases at V and 1 base at J, with 5 bases between the two ends. This CDR3 reads CASSVGQSNQPQHF. CDR3 coding DNA: TGTGCCAGCAGCGTAGGACAGAGCAATCAGCCCCAGCATTTT.

The rearrangement joins TRBV4-2 to TRBJ2-5; D ambiguous. This CDR3 is built from 14 residues. V dropped 0 bases and J dropped 5 bases, with 10 bases sitting between them. The germline CDR1 and CDR2 sequences are LGHNA and YNFKEQ. Written as DNA, the CDR3 is TGTGCCAGCAGCCAAGAAGGGTTAGGGGAGACCCAGTACTTC. Translation gives CASSQEGLGETQYF.

The chain links TRBV9 to TRBJ1-5, with TRBD1 matching over 7 bases. The germline gives CDR1 SGDLS, CDR2 YYNGEE. V was clipped by 7 bases and J by 5 bases; unmatched bases: 9. This CDR3 spans 14 amino acids. CDR3: CASGGGAGDQPQHF. The CDR3 coding sequence is TGTGCCAGCGGAGGGGGCGCGGGGGATCAGCCCCAGCATTTT.